This record looks at one T cell receptor (beta chain) sequence and its context. Its antigen is not known. The source of the sample is a study of cytomegalovirus exposure and HLA in healthy donors. V was cut by 5 bases and J by 1 base, with 11 bases left in between. Germline lookup yields CDR1 LNHNV and CDR2 YYDKDF (reference sequence). The CDR3 runs 14 residues. Study-level findings and limits: The classifier was said to identify cytomegalovirus status with high specificity and sensitivity. In a later analysis, an Asian-associated ancestry cluster reportedly showed fewer N-insertions than the 666-donor mean.

This PCR relied on a set of 60 Vbeta primers and 13 Jbeta primers. Measured with immunoSEQ multiplex PCR; TCRdb has only the in-frame clones, and not every one. The top ten clones hold roughly 1.4% of a sample with about 180,000 clones, 77% of them seen once. The rearrangement links TRBV15 to TRBJ1-1; D call uncertain. The source is a young man in good health and CMV-seronegative. Specimen: PBMCs. CDR3 in amino acids: CATSLSEGNTEAFF. The CDR3 nucleotides read TGTGCCACCAGCCTATCAGAGGGGAACACTGAAGCTTTCTTT.